This is a list of T cell receptor beta chains from one sample in a study of T-cell memory formation after mild COVID-19. Each CDR3 protein gets one entry after TCRdb re-called the 5' RACE reads with MiXCR. This sample has approximately 480,000 distinct CDR3 sequences, with around a sixth found just once. The sample consisted of PBMCs or a T cell subset sorted from them (not recorded which). All receptors come from an adult woman who had mild COVID-19 (a few samples of this study predate the infection). Cell type and time point are not known. CDR3s include the opening cysteine and the closing phenylalanine or tryptophan. A D gene is named only where the DNA matches it firmly. Expanded clones are given a class, and other clones once, few, many or no size at all.

cdr3_aa,cdr3_nt,j_call,cdr3_length,v_call,clone_size,d_call
CASSQDLLRDIQYF,TGCGCCAGCAGCCAAGATTTGCTCAGGGACATTCAGTACTTC,TRBJ2-4,14,TRBV4-3,-,-
CSARDSGVSGRQFF,TGCAGTGCTAGAGATAGTGGGGTCAGCGGAAGACAGTTCTTC,TRBJ2-1,14,TRBV20-1,-,-
CASSQEQPAGYTF,TGTGCCAGCAGCCAAGAACAACCGGCTGGCTACACCTTC,TRBJ1-2,13,TRBV4-2,many,-
CSGRSDTPYEQYF,TGCAGTGGAAGGTCGGACACTCCCTACGAGCAGTACTTC,TRBJ2-7,13,TRBV20-1,once,-
CASSWREGTDTQYF,TGTGCCAGCAGCTGGCGGGAAGGCACAGATACGCAGTATTTT,TRBJ2-3,14,TRBV5-6,-,-
CSVVGMNTEAFF,TGCAGCGTTGTAGGGATGAACACTGAAGCTTTCTTT,TRBJ1-1,12,TRBV29-1,-,-
CASSFRGDLVDTQYF,TGTGCCAGCAGCTTTAGGGGGGACCTGGTCGATACGCAGTATTTT,TRBJ2-3,15,TRBV7-3,few,-
CASSLELGQVQNTEAFF,TGCGCCAGCAGCTTGGAACTGGGACAGGTTCAGAACACTGAAGCTTTCTTT,TRBJ1-1,17,TRBV5-1,-,TRBD1
CASSRNPGHSSYNSPLHF,TGTGCCAGCAGCCGAAACCCGGGACACAGCTCCTATAATTCACCCCTCCACTTT,TRBJ1-6,18,TRBV5-6,-,-
CASSFVGDEQFF,TGTGCCAGCAGCTTCGTAGGGGATGAGCAGTTCTTC,TRBJ2-1,12,TRBV5-6,-,-
CASSQQDSTGGLAKNIQYF,TGCGCCAGCAGCCAGCAAGATTCCACAGGGGGCTTAGCCAAAAACATTCAGTACTTC,TRBJ2-4,19,TRBV4-1,-,TRBD1
CAWMRATDTQYF,TGTGCCTGGATGCGAGCGACAGATACGCAGTATTTT,TRBJ2-3,12,TRBV30,-,-
CASSQEPTRTAYNEQFF,TGTGCCAGCAGCCAAGAACCCACCCGGACAGCGTACAATGAGCAGTTCTTC,TRBJ2-1,17,TRBV4-2,-,-
CASSPRDKLSDTQYF,TGTGCCAGCAGCCCCCGGGACAAGCTATCAGATACGCAGTATTTT,TRBJ2-3,15,TRBV7-2,-,-
CASSLEASGSEQYF,TGTGCCAGCAGCTTAGAGGCTAGCGGGAGCGAGCAGTACTTC,TRBJ2-7,14,TRBV7-2,few,TRBD2
CASSVAASGSYLQNEQYF,TGTGCCAGCAGCGTAGCGGCTAGCGGGAGTTATCTTCAGAACGAGCAGTACTTC,TRBJ2-7,18,TRBV9,-,TRBD2
CASSLTAGSYNEQFF,TGTGCCAGCAGCTTAACGGCGGGTTCCTACAATGAGCAGTTCTTC,TRBJ2-1,15,TRBV7-3,-,-
CASSHLTGTGGSGANVLTF,TGCGCCAGCAGCCATCTAACCGGGACAGGGGGCTCTGGGGCCAACGTCCTGACTTTC,TRBJ2-6,19,TRBV5-1,-,TRBD1
CASSQLLKVNEQFF,TGTGCCAGCAGCCAACTTTTAAAGGTCAATGAGCAGTTCTTC,TRBJ2-1,14,TRBV3-1,-,-
CASSFAPSQGAYEQYF,TGTGCCAGCAGCTTTGCACCGAGCCAGGGGGCCTACGAGCAGTACTTC,TRBJ2-7,16,TRBV7-2,-,TRBD1
CAISETRAVWEQYF,TGTGCCATCAGTGAGACTAGGGCGGTGTGGGAGCAGTACTTC,TRBJ2-7,14,TRBV10-3,few,-
CASSFPRDRGQASGANVLTF,TGTGCCAGCAGCTTCCCCCGGGACAGGGGGCAGGCTTCTGGGGCCAACGTCCTGACTTTC,TRBJ2-6,20,TRBV7-3,few,TRBD1
CASSLGLADTQYF,TGTGCCAGTAGTTTGGGACTAGCGGATACGCAGTATTTT,TRBJ2-3,13,TRBV19,many,TRBD2
CSARRLAATDTQYF,TGCAGTGCTAGAAGACTAGCGGCCACAGATACGCAGTATTTT,TRBJ2-3,14,TRBV20-1,few,TRBD2
CSARASSQGLPSTDTQYF,TGCAGTGCTAGAGCTAGCAGTCAAGGACTACCAAGCACAGATACGCAGTATTTT,TRBJ2-3,18,TRBV20-1,few,-
CASTDLSRVTYF,TGTGCCAGCACCGACCTCAGCCGAGTTACCTACTTC,TRBJ2-7,12,TRBV7-8,-,-
CSARVGLLSSYEQYF,TGCAGTGCAAGAGTCGGACTACTGAGCTCCTACGAGCAGTACTTC,TRBJ2-7,15,TRBV20-1,-,-
CASSVLDSNSPLHF,TGTGCCAGCAGTGTTCTAGACTCTAATTCACCCCTCCACTTT,TRBJ1-6,14,TRBV2,-,-
CATSDGPRTGGYGYTF,TGTGCCACCAGTGATGGACCTCGGACAGGGGGTTATGGCTACACCTTC,TRBJ1-2,16,TRBV24-1,few,TRBD1